The present T cell receptor (beta chain) was sequenced within a study of blood T cell repertoires in COVID-19. Profiled with immunoSEQ multiplex PCR; TCRdb holds only in-frame clones, not every one. The sample lists more than 150,000 clones; 85% to 95% were seen once. Trimming removed 3 bases at V and 1 base at J, with 6 bases between. Germline V CDR1 and CDR2: MNHEY, SMNVEV (reference sequence). The CDR3 is made up of 13 amino acids. Details on this clone: Additional DNA sequences in this sample encode the identical CDR3.

The clonotype was recovered from a man aged 25-45 years with COVID-19, enrolled during active disease. This rearrangement joins TRBV27 to TRBJ1-1; no definite D call. The material sequenced was peripheral blood. The CDR3 sequence: CASSLPGNTEAFF. The CDR3 nucleotides are TGTGCCAGCAGTTTGCCGGGGAACACTGAAGCTTTCTTT.